The rows below give T cell receptor beta chains drawn from one sample of a study of blood T cell repertoires in COVID-19. Here immunoSEQ multiplex PCR was the method, and the copy in TCRdb shows in-frame clones only, minus some. The sample lists 230,000 or so clones; 80% to 90% were seen once. Sequencing was done on a sample of peripheral blood. The receptor source for this set is a man between 25 and 39 years old with active or convalescent COVID-19. Both conserved end residues are part of each CDR3. D genes are given only for firm matches. Clone size is shown for a subset of rows, as once, few, many or a class of expanded clone.

v_gene	len	abundance	j_gene	d_gene	CDR3nt	CDR3aa
TRBV5-1	14	NA	TRBJ2-7	NA	TGCGCCAGCAGCCCGAGGACAAGCTCCTACGAGCAGTACTTC	CASSPRTSSYEQYF
TRBV29-1	9	NA	TRBJ1-2	NA	TGCAGCGTTAGTACGCGATGCACCTTC	CSVSTRCTF
TRBV4-1	14	NA	TRBJ1-6	NA	TGCGCCAGCAGCCAAGGGGGACTTGGGCAGGTCCTCCACTTT	CASSQGGLGQVLHF
TRBV4-1	19	few	TRBJ1-5	NA	TGCGCCAGCAGCCAAAAGGGTTGGTCAGGGGCGAGGAGCAATCAGCCCCAGCATTTT	CASSQKGWSGARSNQPQHF
TRBV6-6	14	NA	TRBJ2-7	TRBD1	TGTGCCAGCAGTGGGACAGGACTTCCCTACGAGCAGTACTTC	CASSGTGLPYEQYF
TRBV30	15	NA	TRBJ1-5	NA	TGTGCCTGGAGTGTACTGGCAGGAGGTAATCAGCCCCAGCATTTT	CAWSVLAGGNQPQHF
TRBV2	15	NA	TRBJ2-2	NA	TGTGCCAGCAGGGATTCGGATGCGGCCACCGGGGAGCTGTTTTTT	CASRDSDAATGELFF
TRBV19	13	few	TRBJ1-1	NA	TGTGCCAGTAGTAGGCGGTCAGGGACTGAAGCTTTCTTT	CASSRRSGTEAFF
TRBV6-2/TRBV6-3	14	NA	TRBJ2-7	NA	TGTGCCAGCAGTTACTCGAATTATCGGGACGAGCAGTACTTC	CASSYSNYRDEQYF
TRBV12-3/TRBV12-4	13	NA	TRBJ2-3	TRBD2	TGTGCCTCAAAGCGGGGGGGCACAGATACGCAGTATTTT	CASKRGGTDTQYF
TRBV14	12	NA	TRBJ1-6	NA	TGTGCCAGCAGCCAAAGCGGCGGGCCCCTCCACTTT	CASSQSGGPLHF
TRBV13	16	NA	TRBJ2-3	TRBD2	TGTGCCAGCAGCGCGAAAGCGGGGGGGCCTGCAGATACGCAGTATTTT	CASSAKAGGPADTQYF
TRBV20-1	15	NA	TRBJ2-7	TRBD1	TGCAGTGCTACTGACCCGGGACAGACGACCTACGAGCAGTACTTC	CSATDPGQTTYEQYF
TRBV19	18	NA	TRBJ2-6	NA	TGTGCCAGTAGTATAATTCAGGGGTATAGCTCTGGGGCCAACGTCCTGACTTTC	CASSIIQGYSSGANVLTF
TRBV5-4	14	NA	TRBJ1-2	NA	TGTGCCAGCAGCTTGGACGGGGAGCTCTATGGCTACACCTTC	CASSLDGELYGYTF
TRBV25-1	14	NA	TRBJ2-1	TRBD1	TGTGCCAGCGGAGAGGACAGGGACTACAATGAGCAGTTCTTC	CASGEDRDYNEQFF
TRBV29-1	16	NA	TRBJ2-1	NA	TGCAGCGGCCTCAATCAGGGGTCGAAGTCCTACAATGAGCAGTTCTTC	CSGLNQGSKSYNEQFF
TRBV3-1/TRBV3-2	14	NA	TRBJ1-2	TRBD1	TGTGCCAGCAGCCAGTACAGGGGGAAGTATGGCTACACCTTC	CASSQYRGKYGYTF
TRBV21-1	11	NA	TRBJ2-1	NA	TGTGCCAGCCCCCTAAACAATGAGCAGTTCTTC	CASPLNNEQFF
TRBV5-4	16	NA	TRBJ1-5	NA	TGTGCCAGCAGCCTACCTACAGGGAAGAGCAATCAGCCCCAGCATTTT	CASSLPTGKSNQPQHF
TRBV11-2	16	NA	TRBJ2-3	TRBD1	TGTGCCAGCAGCCCTTGGGGGGACAGGGTTACAGATACGCAGTATTTT	CASSPWGDRVTDTQYF
TRBV5-6	14	NA	TRBJ1-2	NA	TGTGCCAGCAGTTTAAGAGGCGGGAGCAGGGGCTACACCTTC	CASSLRGGSRGYTF
TRBV2	16	NA	TRBJ1-5	TRBD1	TGTGCCAGCAGTGAAGGGCCGACAGGGACAGATCAGCCCCAGCATTTT	CASSEGPTGTDQPQHF
TRBV28	14	NA	TRBJ1-1	TRBD1	TGTGCCAGCAGTCCCGGACAGGGGGGTGCTGAAGCTTTCTTT	CASSPGQGGAEAFF
TRBV19	13	once	TRBJ1-2	NA	TGTGCCAGTAGTATTAGTGGAGATGATGGCTACACCTTC	CASSISGDDGYTF
TRBV7-2	18	NA	TRBJ2-1	TRBD2	TGTGCCAGCAGGCCAGGAGGAAGAATACTAGCGGGAAGGTATGAGCAGTTCTTC	CASRPGGRILAGRYEQFF
TRBV5-8	17	NA	TRBJ2-1	TRBD2	TGTGCCAGCAGCTGGAGGGGAGGGGCGCGCGTTCGTTTGGAGCAGTTCTTC	CASSWRGGARVRLEQFF
TRBV18	16	NA	TRBJ2-7	TRBD2	TGTGCCAGCTCACCACCCGGGCGGGAGGGCCCCTACGAGCAGTACTTC	CASSPPGREGPYEQYF
TRBV4-2	16	NA	TRBJ1-2	TRBD1	TGTGCCAGCAGCCAAGAGGATGGGACAGCCCGGAAGAGCTACACCTTC	CASSQEDGTARKSYTF
TRBV5-6	14	NA	TRBJ2-7	NA	TGTGCCAGCACCTCCGAGGGCAGCTCCTACGAGCAGTACTTC	CASTSEGSSYEQYF
TRBV6-2/TRBV6-3	14	NA	TRBJ1-3	NA	TGTGCCAGCAGTTTCCCCGTCTCTGGAAACACCATATATTTT	CASSFPVSGNTIYF
TRBV6-6	14	NA	TRBJ2-7	TRBD2	TGTGCCAGCAGTTATGGGGGGGGAGGATCCGAGCAGTACTTC	CASSYGGGGSEQYF
TRBV13	14	few	TRBJ2-1	TRBD2	TGTGCCAGCAGACGGAGCGGGGGTGGGAATGAGCAGTTCTTC	CASRRSGGGNEQFF
TRBV30	16	NA	TRBJ2-5	TRBD2	TGTGCCTGGAGTGTATATGGCGGGGGGACCCAAGAGACCCAGTACTTC	CAWSVYGGGTQETQYF
TRBV6-5	13	NA	TRBJ2-3	NA	TGTGCCAGCAGTTACTCGGGGCCCGAAACGCAGTATTTT	CASSYSGPETQYF
TRBV7-9	17	NA	TRBJ1-6	NA	TGTGCCAGCAGCCCCCTCGGGGGGGGTGTTCTCCGATCACCCCTCCACTTT	CASSPLGGGVLRSPLHF
TRBV28	11	NA	TRBJ1-1	TRBD1	TGTGCCAGCACGGAGGGGGCTGGAGCTTTCTTT	CASTEGAGAFF
TRBV30	15	NA	TRBJ2-7	NA	TGTGCCTGGAGTGCCCTACCCGGGTCTTCCTACGAGCAGTACTTC	CAWSALPGSSYEQYF
TRBV3-1/TRBV3-2	17	NA	TRBJ1-5	NA	TGTGCCAGCAGCCAGCAATTCGTGGGAGCCAAAAATCAGCCCCAGCATTTT	CASSQQFVGAKNQPQHF
TRBV15	16	NA	TRBJ1-4	NA	TGTGCCACCAGCGCCACTCGGGGAAGGGGAGGCGAAAAACTGTTTTTT	CATSATRGRGGEKLFF
TRBV6-2/TRBV6-3	13	NA	TRBJ1-2	TRBD1	TGTGCCAGCAGCGCGACAGGGGATGATGGCTACACCTTC	CASSATGDDGYTF